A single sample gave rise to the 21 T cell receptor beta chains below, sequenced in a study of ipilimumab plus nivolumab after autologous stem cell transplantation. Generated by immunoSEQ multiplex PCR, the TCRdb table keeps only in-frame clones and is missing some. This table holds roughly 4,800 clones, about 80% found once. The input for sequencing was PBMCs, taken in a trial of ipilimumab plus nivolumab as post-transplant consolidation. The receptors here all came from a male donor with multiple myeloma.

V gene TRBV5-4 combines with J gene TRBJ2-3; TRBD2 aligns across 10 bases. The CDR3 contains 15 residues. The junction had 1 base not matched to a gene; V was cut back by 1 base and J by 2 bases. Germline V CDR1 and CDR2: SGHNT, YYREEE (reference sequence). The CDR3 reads CASSLTSGVTDTQYF. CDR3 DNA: TGTGCCAGCAGCTTGACTAGCGGGGTCACAGATACGCAGTATTTT.

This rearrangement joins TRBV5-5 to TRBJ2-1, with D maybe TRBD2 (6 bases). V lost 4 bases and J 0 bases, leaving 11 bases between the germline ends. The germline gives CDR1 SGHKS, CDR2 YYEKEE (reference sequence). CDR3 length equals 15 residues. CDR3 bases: TGTGCCAGCAGCCAGGACGGGAGCTCCTACAATGAGCAGTTCTTC. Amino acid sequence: CASSQDGSSYNEQFF.

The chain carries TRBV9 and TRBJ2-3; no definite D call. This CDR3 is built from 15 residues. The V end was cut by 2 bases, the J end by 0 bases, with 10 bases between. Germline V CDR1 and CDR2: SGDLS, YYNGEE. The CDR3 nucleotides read TGTGCCAGCAGCGTTTGGGCTTCGAGCACAGATACGCAGTATTTT. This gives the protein CASSVWASSTDTQYF.

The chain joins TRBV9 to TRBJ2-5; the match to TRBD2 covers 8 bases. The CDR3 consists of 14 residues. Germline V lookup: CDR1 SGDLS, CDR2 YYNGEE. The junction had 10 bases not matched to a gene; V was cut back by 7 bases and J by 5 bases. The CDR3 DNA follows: TGTGCCAGCCAGACGGGACTAGGGGTGGAGACCCAGTACTTC. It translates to CASQTGLGVETQYF.

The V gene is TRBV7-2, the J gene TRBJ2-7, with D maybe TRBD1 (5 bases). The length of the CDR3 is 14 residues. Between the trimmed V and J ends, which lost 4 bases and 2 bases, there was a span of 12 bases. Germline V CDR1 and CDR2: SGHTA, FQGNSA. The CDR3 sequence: CASSSPDSTYEQYF. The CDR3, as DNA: TGTGCCAGCAGCTCCCCAGACAGTACCTACGAGCAGTACTTC.

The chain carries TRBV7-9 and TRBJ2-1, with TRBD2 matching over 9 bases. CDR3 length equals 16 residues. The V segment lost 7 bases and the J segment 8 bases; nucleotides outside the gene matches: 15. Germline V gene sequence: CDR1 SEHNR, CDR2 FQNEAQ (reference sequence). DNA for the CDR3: TGTGCCAGCACCCAAAACGGGCGGGGGGGCCTCGATGAGCAGTTCTTC. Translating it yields CASTQNGRGGLDEQFF.

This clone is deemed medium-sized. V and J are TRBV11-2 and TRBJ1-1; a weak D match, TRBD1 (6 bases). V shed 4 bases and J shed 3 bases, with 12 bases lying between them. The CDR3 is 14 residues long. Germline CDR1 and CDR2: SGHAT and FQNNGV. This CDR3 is CASSSGVVYTEAFF. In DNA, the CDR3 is TGTGCCAGCAGCTCAGGGGTAGTGTACACTGAAGCTTTCTTT.

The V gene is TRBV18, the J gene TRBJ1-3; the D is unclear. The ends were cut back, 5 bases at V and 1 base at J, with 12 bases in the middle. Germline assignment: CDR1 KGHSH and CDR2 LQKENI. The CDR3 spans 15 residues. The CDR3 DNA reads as TGTGCCAGCTCAACGCTAGGGCAGTCTGGAAACACCATATATTTT. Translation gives CASSTLGQSGNTIYF.

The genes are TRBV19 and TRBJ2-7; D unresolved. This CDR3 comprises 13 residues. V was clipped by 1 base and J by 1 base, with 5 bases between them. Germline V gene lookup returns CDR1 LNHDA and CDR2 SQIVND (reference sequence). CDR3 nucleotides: TGTGCCAGTAGTATAGGGGATTCCTACGAGCAGTACTTC. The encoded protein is CASSIGDSYEQYF.

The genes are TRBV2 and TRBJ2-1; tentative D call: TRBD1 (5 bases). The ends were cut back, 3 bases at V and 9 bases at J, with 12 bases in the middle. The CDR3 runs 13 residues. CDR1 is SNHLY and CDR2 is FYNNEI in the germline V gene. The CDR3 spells CASSDFWGGEQFF. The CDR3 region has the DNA TGTGCCAGCAGTGATTTCTGGGGCGGTGAGCAGTTCTTC.

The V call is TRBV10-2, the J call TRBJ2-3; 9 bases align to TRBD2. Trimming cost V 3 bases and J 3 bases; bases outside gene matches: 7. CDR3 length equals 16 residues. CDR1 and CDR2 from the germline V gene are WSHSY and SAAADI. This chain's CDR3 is CASSDSAGGPTDTQYF. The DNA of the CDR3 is TGCGCCAGCAGTGATTCGGCGGGGGGGCCGACAGATACGCAGTATTTT.

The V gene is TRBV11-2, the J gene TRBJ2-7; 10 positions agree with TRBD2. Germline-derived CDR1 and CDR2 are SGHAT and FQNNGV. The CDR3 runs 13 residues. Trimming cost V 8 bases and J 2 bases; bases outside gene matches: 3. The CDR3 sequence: CASRLAGAYEQYF. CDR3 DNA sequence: TGTGCCAGCCGGCTAGCGGGGGCCTACGAGCAGTACTTC.

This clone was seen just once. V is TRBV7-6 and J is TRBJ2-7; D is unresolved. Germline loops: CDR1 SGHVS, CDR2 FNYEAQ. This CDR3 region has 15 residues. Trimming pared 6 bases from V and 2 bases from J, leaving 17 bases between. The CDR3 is CASSLNPGETYEQYF. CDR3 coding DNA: TGTGCCAGCAGTCTAAATCCCGGAGAGACCTACGAGCAGTACTTC.

CDR3 sequence (DNA): TGTGCCAGCAGTTCCTACAGGGGTTTGGTCACCGGGGAGCTGTTTTTT. Amino acid sequence: CASSSYRGLVTGELFF. The gene calls are TRBV6-6 and TRBJ2-2; 7 bases align to TRBD1. The CDR3 is 16 residues long. Germline V gives CDR1 MNHNY, CDR2 SVGAGI (reference sequence). V dropped 4 bases and J dropped 4; count of bases not matched to a gene: 9.

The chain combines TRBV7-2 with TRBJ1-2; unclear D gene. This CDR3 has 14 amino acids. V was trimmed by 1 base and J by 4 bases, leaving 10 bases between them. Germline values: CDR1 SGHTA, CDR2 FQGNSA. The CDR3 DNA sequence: TGTGCCAGCAGCTTAGAGGTCACGGGCTATGGCTACACCTTC. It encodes CASSLEVTGYGYTF.

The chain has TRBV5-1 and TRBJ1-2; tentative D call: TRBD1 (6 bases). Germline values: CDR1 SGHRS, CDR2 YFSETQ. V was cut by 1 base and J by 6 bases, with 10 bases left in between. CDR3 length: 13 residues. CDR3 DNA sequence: TGCGCCAGCAGCTTGCAGGGGACGGATGGCTACACCTTC. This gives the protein CASSLQGTDGYTF.

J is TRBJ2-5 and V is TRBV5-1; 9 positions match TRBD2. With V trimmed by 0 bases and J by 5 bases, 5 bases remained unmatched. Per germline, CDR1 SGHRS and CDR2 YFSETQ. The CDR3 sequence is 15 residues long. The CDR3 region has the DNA TGCGCCAGCAGCTTGGGCGGCGGGGGGGCTGAGACCCAGTACTTC. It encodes CASSLGGGGAETQYF. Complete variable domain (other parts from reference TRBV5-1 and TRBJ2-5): KAGVTQTPRYLIKTRGQQVTLSCSPISGHRSVSWYQQTPGQGLQFLFEYFSETQRNKGNFPGRFSGRQFSNSRSEMNVSTLELGDSALYLCASSLGGGGAETQYFGPGTRLLVL.

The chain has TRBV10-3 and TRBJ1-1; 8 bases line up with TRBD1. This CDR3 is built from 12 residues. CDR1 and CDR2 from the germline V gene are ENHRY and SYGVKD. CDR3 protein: CATYRGDTEAFF. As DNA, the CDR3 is TGTGCTACCTACAGGGGGGACACTGAAGCTTTCTTT.

As DNA, the CDR3 is TGTGCCAGCAGCTTACCTTATAGACGGATCCTTGCTAACTATGGCTACACCTTC. Its protein product is CASSLPYRRILANYGYTF. The chain uses TRBV5-6 and TRBJ1-2; D gene uncertain. This CDR3 contains 18 residues. V was clipped by 2 bases and J by 0 bases, with 20 bases between them. Germline V lookup: CDR1 SGHDT, CDR2 YYEEEE. The full variable domain, with the rest looked up from reference TRBV5-6 and TRBJ1-2, is DAGVTQSPTHLIKTRGQQVTLRCSPKSGHDTVSWYQQALGQGPQFIFQYYEEEERQRGNFPDRFSGHQFPNYSSELNVNALLLGDSALYLCASSLPYRRILANYGYTFGSGTRLTVV.

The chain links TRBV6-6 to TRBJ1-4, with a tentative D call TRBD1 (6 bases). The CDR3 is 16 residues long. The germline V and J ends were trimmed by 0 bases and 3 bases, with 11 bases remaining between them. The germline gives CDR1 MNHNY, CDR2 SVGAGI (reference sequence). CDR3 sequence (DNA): TGTGCCAGCAGTTACTCGGGGGGGCTGTCTAATGAAAAACTGTTTTTT. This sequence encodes CASSYSGGLSNEKLFF.

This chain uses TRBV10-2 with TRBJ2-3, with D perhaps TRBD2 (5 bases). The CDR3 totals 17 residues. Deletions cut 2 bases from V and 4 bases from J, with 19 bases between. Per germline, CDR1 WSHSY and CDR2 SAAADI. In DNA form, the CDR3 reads TGCGCCAGCAGTGAGACCCGGACTGGAATCGCCTCAGATACGCAGTATTTT. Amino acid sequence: CASSETRTGIASDTQYF.